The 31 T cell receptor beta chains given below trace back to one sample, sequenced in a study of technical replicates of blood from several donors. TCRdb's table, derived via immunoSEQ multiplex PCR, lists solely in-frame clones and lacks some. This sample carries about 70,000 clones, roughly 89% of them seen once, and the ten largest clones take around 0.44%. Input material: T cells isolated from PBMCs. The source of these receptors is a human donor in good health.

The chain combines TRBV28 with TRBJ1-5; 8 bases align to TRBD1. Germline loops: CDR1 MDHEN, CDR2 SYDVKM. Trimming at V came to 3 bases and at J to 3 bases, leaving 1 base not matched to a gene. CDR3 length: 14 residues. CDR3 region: CASSFQGANQPQHF. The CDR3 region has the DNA TGTGCCAGCAGTTTCCAGGGGGCCAATCAGCCCCAGCATTTT.

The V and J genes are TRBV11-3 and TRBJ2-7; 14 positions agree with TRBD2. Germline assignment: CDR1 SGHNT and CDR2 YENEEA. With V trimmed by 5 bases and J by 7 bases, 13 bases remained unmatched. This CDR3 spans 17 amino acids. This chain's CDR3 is CASSIDPGLAGVGEQYF. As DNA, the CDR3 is TGTGCCAGCAGCATCGACCCGGGACTAGCGGGAGTGGGTGAGCAGTACTTC.

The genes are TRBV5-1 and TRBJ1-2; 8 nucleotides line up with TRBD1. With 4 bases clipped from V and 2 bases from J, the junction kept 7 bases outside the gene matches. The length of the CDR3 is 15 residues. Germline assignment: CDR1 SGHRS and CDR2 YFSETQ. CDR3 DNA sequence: TGCGCCAGCAGCCCCAGGACAGGGCCGAACTATGGCTACACCTTC. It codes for CASSPRTGPNYGYTF.

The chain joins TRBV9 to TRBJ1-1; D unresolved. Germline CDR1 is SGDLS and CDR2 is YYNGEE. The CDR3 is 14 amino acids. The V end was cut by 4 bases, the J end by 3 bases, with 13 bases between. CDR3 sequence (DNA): TGTGCCAGCAGCCCATACAGTTCTGACACTGAAGCTTTCTTT. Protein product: CASSPYSSDTEAFF.

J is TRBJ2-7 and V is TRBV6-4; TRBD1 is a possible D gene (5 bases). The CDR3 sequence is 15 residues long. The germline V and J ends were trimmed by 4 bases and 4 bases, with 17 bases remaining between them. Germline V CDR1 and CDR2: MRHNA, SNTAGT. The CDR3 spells CASSVEMAGLYEQYF. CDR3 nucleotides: TGTGCCAGCAGTGTTGAGATGGCAGGGCTGTACGAGCAGTACTTC.

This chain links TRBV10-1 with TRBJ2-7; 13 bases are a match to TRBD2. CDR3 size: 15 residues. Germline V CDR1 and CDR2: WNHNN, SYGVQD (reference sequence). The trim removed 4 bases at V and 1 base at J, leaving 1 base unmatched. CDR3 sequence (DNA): TGCGCCAGCAGTGGGGGACTAGCGGGATCCTACGAGCAGTACTTC. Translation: CASSGGLAGSYEQYF.

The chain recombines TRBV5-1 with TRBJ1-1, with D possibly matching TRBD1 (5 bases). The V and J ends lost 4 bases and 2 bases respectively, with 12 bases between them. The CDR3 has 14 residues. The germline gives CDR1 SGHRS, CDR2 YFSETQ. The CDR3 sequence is CASSPGGGNTEAFF. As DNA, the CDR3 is TGCGCCAGCAGCCCCGGGGGGGGAAACACTGAAGCTTTCTTT.

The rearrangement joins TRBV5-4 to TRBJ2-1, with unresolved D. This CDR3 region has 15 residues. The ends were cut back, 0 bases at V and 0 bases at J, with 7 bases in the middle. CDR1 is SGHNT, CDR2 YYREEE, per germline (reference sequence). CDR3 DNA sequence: TGTGCCAGCAGCTTGGACTTGAGCTCCTACAATGAGCAGTTCTTC. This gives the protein CASSLDLSSYNEQFF.

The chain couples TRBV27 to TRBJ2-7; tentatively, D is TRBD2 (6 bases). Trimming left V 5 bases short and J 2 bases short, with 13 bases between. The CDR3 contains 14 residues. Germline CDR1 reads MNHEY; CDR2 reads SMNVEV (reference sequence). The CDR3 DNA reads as TGTGCCAGCAGTCTTCCCGGGGGAACCTACGAGCAGTACTTC. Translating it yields CASSLPGGTYEQYF.

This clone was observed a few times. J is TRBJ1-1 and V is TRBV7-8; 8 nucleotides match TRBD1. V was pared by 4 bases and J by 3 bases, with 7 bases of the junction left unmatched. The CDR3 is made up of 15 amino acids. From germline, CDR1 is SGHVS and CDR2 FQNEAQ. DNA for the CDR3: TGTGCCAGCAGCTCCCAGGGGGCGGGGGACACTGAAGCTTTCTTT. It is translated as CASSSQGAGDTEAFF.

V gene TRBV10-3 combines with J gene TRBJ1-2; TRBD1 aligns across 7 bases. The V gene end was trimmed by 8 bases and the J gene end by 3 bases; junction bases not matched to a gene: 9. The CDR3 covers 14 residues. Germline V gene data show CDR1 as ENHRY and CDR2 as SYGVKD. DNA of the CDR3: TGTGCCATCTTTTTAGAGGGGGCGGACTATGGCTACACCTTC. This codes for CAIFLEGADYGYTF.

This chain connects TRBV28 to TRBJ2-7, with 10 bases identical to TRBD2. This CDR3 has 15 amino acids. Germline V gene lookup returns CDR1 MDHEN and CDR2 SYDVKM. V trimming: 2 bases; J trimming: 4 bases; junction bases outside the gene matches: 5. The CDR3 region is CASSLRSGRGYEQYF. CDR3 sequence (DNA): TGTGCCAGCAGTTTAAGGAGCGGGAGGGGGTACGAGCAGTACTTC.

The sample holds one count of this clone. The CDR3 bases are TGCGCCAGCAGCTTACAGGGATCAACTAATGAAAAACTGTTTTTT. Its translation: CASSLQGSTNEKLFF. The V call is TRBV5-1, the J call TRBJ1-4; possibly TRBD1 for D (6 bases). CDR1 SGHRS and CDR2 YFSETQ come from the germline V gene. The CDR3 runs to 15 residues. Trimming cost V 2 bases and J 0 bases, with 8 bases left between them.

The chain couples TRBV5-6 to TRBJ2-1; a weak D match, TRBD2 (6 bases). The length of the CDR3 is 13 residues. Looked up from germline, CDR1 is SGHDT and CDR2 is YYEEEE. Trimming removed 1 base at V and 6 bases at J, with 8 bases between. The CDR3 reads CASSLWGVNEQFF. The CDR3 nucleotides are TGTGCCAGCAGCTTGTGGGGGGTCAATGAGCAGTTCTTC.

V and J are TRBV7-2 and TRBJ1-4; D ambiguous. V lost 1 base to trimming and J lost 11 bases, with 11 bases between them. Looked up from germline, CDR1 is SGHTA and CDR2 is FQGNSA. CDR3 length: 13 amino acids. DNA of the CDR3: TGTGCCAGCAGCTTAGAAGGGTCGGGGAAACTGTTTTTT. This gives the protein CASSLEGSGKLFF.

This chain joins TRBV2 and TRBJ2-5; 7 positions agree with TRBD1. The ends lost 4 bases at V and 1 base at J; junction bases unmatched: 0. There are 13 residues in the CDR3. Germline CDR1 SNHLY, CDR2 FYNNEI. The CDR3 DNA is TGTGCCAGCAGTGGGGACAGCCAAGAGACCCAGTACTTC. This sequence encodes CASSGDSQETQYF.

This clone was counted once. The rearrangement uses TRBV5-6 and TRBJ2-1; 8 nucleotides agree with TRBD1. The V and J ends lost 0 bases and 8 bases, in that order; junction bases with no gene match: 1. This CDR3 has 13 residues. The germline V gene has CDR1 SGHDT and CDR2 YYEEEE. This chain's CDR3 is CASSLGTGYEQFF. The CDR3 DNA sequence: TGTGCCAGCAGCTTGGGGACAGGGTATGAGCAGTTCTTC. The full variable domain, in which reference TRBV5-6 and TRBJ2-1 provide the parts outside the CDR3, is DAGVTQSPTHLIKTRGQQVTLRCSPKSGHDTVSWYQQALGQGPQFIFQYYEEEERQRGNFPDRFSGHQFPNYSSELNVNALLLGDSALYLCASSLGTGYEQFFGPGTRLTVL.

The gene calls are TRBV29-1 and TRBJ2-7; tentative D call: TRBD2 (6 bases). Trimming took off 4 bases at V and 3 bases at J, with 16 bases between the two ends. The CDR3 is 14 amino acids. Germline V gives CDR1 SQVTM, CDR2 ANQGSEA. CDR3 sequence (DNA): TGCAGCGTTGTTAACTCCGGGAGCTACTACGAGCAGTACTTC. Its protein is CSVVNSGSYYEQYF.

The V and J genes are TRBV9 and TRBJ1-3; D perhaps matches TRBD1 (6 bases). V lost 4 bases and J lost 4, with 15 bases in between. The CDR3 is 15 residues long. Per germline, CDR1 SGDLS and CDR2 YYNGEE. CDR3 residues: CASSSLSTGGNTIYF. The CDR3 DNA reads TGTGCCAGCAGCTCCCTCTCTACAGGGGGAAACACCATATATTTT.

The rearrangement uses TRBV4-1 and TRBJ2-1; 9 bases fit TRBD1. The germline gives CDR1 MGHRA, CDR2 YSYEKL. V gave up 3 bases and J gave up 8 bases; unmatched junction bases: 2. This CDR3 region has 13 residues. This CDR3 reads CASSQRQGDEQFF. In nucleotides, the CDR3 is TGCGCCAGCAGCCAGAGACAGGGGGATGAGCAGTTCTTC.

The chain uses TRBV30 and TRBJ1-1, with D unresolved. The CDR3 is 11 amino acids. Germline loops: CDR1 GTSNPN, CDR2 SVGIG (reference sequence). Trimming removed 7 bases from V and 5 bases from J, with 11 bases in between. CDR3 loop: CALEYGTEAFF. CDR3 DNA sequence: TGTGCCTTAGAATACGGTACTGAAGCTTTCTTT. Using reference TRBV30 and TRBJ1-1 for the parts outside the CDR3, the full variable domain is SQTIHQWPATLVQPVGSPLSLECTVEGTSNPNLYWYRQAAGRGLQLLFYSVGIGQISSEVPQNLSASRPQDRQFILSSKKLLLSDSGFYLCALEYGTEAFFGQGTRLTVV.

CDR3 residues: CASTSVHGELFF. CDR3 nucleotides: TGTGCCAGCACCTCGGTTCACGGGGAGCTGTTTTTT. The chain links TRBV6-5 to TRBJ2-2; no reliable D call. V lost 7 bases and J lost 7, with 10 bases in between. Germline V gives CDR1 MNHEY, CDR2 SVGAGI. This CDR3 comprises 12 residues.

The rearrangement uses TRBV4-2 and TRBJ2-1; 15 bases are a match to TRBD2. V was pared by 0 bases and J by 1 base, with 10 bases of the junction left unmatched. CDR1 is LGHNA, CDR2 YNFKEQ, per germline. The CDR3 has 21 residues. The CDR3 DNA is TGTGCCAGCAGCCAAGATTGGTCCCCTGGACTAGCGGGAGGGTCCTACAATGAGCAGTTCTTC. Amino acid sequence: CASSQDWSPGLAGGSYNEQFF.

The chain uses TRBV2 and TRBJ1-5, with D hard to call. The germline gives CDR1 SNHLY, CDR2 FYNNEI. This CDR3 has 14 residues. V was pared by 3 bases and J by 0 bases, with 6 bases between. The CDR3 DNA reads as TGTGCCAGCAGTGACGGGAATAGCAATCAGCCCCAGCATTTT. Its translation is CASSDGNSNQPQHF. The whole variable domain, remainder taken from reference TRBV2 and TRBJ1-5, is EPEVTQTPSHQVTQMGQEVILRCVPISNHLYFYWYRQILGQKVEFLVSFYNNEISEKSEIFDDQFSVERPDGSNFTLKIRSTKLEDSAMYFCASSDGNSNQPQHFGDGTRLSIL.

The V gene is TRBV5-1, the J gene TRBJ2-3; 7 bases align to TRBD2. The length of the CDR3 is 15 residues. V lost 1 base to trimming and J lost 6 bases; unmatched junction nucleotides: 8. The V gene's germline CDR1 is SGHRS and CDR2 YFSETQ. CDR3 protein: CASSLSLREEDTQYF. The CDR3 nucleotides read TGCGCCAGCAGCTTGAGCTTACGGGAGGAGGATACGCAGTATTTT.

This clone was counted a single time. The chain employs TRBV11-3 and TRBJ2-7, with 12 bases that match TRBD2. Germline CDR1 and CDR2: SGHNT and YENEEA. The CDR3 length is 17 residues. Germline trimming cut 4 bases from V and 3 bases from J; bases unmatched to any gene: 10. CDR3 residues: CASSSDQGLAGLYEQYF. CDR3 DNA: TGTGCCAGCAGCTCGGACCAAGGACTAGCGGGACTCTACGAGCAGTACTTC.

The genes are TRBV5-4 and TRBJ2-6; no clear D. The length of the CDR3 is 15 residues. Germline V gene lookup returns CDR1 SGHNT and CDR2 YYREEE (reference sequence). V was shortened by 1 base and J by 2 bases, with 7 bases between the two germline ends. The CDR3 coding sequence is TGTGCCAGCAGCTTGTTACGGGCTGGGGCCAACGTCCTGACTTTC. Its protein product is CASSLLRAGANVLTF.

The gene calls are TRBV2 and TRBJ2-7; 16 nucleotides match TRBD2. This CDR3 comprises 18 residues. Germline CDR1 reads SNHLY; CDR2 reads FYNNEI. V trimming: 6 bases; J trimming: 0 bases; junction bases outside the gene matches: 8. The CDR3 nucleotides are TGTGCCAGCAGGACCCCGGGACTAGCGGGAGGGCCCTCCTACGAGCAGTACTTC. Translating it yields CASRTPGLAGGPSYEQYF.

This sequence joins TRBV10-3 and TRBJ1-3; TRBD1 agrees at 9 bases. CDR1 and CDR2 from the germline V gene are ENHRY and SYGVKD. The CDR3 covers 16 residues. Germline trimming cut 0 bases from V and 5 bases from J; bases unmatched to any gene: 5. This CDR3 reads CAISESGGQGRNTIYF. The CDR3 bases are TGTGCCATCAGTGAGTCTGGGGGACAGGGCCGAAACACCATATATTTT.

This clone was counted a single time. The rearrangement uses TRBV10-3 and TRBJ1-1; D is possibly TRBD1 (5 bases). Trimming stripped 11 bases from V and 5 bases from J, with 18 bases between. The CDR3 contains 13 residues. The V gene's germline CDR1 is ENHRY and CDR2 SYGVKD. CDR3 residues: CAAKGGAQTEAFF. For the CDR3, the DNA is TGTGCCGCCAAGGGAGGGGCGCAGACTGAAGCTTTCTTT.

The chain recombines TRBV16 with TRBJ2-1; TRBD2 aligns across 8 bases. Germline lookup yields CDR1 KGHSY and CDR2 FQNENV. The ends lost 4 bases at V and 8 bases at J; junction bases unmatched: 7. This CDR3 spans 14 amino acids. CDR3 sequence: CASSPPNGRDEQFF. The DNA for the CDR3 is TGTGCCAGCAGCCCCCCAAACGGGAGGGATGAGCAGTTCTTC.